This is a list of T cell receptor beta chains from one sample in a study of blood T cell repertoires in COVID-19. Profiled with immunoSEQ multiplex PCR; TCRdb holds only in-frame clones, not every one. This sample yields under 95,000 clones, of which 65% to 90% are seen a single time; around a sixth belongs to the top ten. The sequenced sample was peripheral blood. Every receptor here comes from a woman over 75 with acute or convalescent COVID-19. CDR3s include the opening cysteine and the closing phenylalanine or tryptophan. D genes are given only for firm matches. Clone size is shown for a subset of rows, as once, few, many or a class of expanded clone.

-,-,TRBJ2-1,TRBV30,CAWSPTGLRSYNEQFF,TGTGCCTGGAGCCCCACGGGTCTAAGATCCTACAATGAGCAGTTCTTC
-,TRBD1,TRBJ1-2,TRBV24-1,CATSEMDRAKMGYTF,TGTGCCACCAGTGAAATGGACAGGGCGAAGATGGGCTACACCTTC
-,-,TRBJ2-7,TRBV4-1,CASSQEETIYEQYF,TGCGCCAGCAGCCAAGAGGAGACCATCTACGAGCAGTACTTC
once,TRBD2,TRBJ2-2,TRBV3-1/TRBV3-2,CASSLRGGANTGELFF,TGTGCCAGCAGCCTCCGGGGGGGAGCGAACACCGGGGAGCTGTTTTTT
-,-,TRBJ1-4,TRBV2,CASRRTGRGDEKLFF,TGTGCCAGCAGACGAACGGGCCGGGGTGATGAAAAACTGTTTTTT
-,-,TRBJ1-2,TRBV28,CASSLYHRNYGYTF,TGTGCCAGCAGTTTATATCACAGGAACTATGGCTACACCTTC
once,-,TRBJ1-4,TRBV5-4,CASSPADRPNEKLFF,TGTGCCAGCAGCCCGGCAGACAGGCCGAATGAAAAACTGTTTTTT
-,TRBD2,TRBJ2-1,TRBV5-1,CASSLGSGGAYNEQFF,TGCGCCAGCAGCTTGGGTAGCGGGGGGGCCTACAATGAGCAGTTCTTC
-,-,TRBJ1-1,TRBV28,CASRPGGRTEAFF,TGTGCCAGCAGACCAGGAGGGCGGACTGAAGCTTTCTTT
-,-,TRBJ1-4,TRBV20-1,CSASGGAGEKLFF,TGCAGTGCTAGTGGCGGGGCGGGGGAAAAACTGTTTTTT
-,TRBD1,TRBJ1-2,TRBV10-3,CAIRGDRLDGYTF,TGTGCCATCAGGGGGGACAGGCTTGACGGCTACACCTTC
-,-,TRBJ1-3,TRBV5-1,CASSLGGPSGNTIYF,TGCGCCAGCAGTCTAGGGGGACCCTCTGGAAACACCATATATTTT
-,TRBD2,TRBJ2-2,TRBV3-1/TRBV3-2,CASSPKRLTSGGSKGELFF,TGTGCCAGCAGCCCCAAGCGCCTCACTAGCGGGGGGTCAAAAGGGGAGCTGTTTTTT
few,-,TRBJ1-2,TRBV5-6,CASSLDRLIYGYTF,TGTGCCAGCAGCTTAGATCGACTAATCTATGGCTACACCTTC
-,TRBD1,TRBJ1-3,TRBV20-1,CSASEGQGTGRNTIYF,TGCAGTGCTAGTGAGGGACAGGGAACGGGTCGAAACACCATATATTTT
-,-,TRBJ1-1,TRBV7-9,CASSPRSEAFF,TGTGCCAGCAGCCCCCGGAGTGAAGCTTTCTTT
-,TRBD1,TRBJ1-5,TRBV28,CASSPEGQGAGQPQHF,TGTGCCAGCAGCCCGGAGGGACAGGGGGCGGGTCAGCCCCAGCATTTT
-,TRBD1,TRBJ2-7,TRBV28,CASSLGFGTGGGEQYF,TGTGCCAGCAGTTTAGGATTTGGGACAGGGGGCGGCGAGCAGTACTTC
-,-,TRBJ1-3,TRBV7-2,CASSLGVGGNTIYF,TGTGCCAGCAGCTTGGGCGTTGGTGGAAACACCATATATTTT
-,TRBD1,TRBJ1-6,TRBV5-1,CASSSGTGRWNSPLHF,TGCGCCAGCAGCTCCGGGACAGGGCGGTGGAATTCACCCCTCCACTTT
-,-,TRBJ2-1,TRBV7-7,CASSLVDSPYNEQFF,TGTGCTAGCAGCTTAGTGGACAGCCCCTACAATGAGCAGTTCTTC
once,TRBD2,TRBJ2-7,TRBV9,CASSLGGGRYEQYF,TGTGCCAGCAGCCTCGGGGGGGGTCGATACGAGCAGTACTTC
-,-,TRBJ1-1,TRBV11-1,CASSLTRLHSNTEAFF,TGTGCCAGCAGCTTAACCAGGTTACACTCGAACACTGAAGCTTTCTTT
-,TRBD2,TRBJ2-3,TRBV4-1,CASSQRLAGGLLRTDTQYF,TGCGCCAGCAGCCAGAGACTAGCGGGGGGATTATTACGCACAGATACGCAGTATTTT
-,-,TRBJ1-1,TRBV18,CASSGTPNTEAFF,TGTGCCAGCTCGGGGACACCGAACACTGAAGCTTTCTTT
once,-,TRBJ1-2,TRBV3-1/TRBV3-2,CASSRTGTYGYTF,TGTGCCAGCAGCCGAACAGGGACCTATGGCTACACCTTC
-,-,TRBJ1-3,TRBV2,CASSEGSTTFRNTIYF,TGTGCCAGCAGTGAAGGAAGTACCACTTTCAGAAACACCATATATTTT
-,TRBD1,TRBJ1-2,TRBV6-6,CASSYSGTGKNYGYTF,TGTGCCAGCAGTTACTCCGGGACAGGGAAAAACTATGGCTACACCTTC
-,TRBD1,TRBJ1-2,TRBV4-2,CASSQGQGNGYTF,TGTGCCAGCAGCCAAGGACAGGGAAATGGCTACACCTTC
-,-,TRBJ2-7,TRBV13,CASSSVRGSYEQYF,TGTGCCAGCAGCTCCGTGAGAGGCTCCTACGAGCAGTACTTC
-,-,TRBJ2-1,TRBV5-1,CASSLADLYNEQFF,TGCGCCAGCAGCTTGGCAGATCTCTACAATGAGCAGTTCTTC
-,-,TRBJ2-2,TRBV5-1,CASSQTQGAGELFF,TGCGCCAGCAGCCAGACCCAGGGCGCCGGGGAGCTGTTTTTT
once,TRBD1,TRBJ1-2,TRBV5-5,CASWARATGVGYTF,TGTGCCAGCTGGGCACGGGCGACAGGGGTTGGCTACACCTTC
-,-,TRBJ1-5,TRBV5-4,CASSLDRHNQPQHF,TGTGCCAGCAGCTTGGACAGGCACAATCAGCCCCAGCATTTT
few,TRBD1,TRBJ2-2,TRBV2,CASRGQLNTGELFF,TGTGCCAGCCGGGGACAGCTAAACACCGGGGAGCTGTTTTTT
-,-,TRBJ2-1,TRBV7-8,CASSLGGQSNYNEQFF,TGTGCCAGCAGCCTTGGCGGGCAGTCAAACTACAATGAGCAGTTCTTC
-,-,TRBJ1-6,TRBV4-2,CASSQDAGSYNSPLHF,TGTGCCAGCAGCCAAGATGCGGGTTCCTATAATTCACCCCTCCACTTT